This T cell receptor beta chain comes out of a study of cytomegalovirus exposure and HLA in healthy donors. With respect to this clone: What it binds is unknown.

Looked up from germline, CDR1 is SGHAT and CDR2 is FQNNGV. The CDR3 is 14 amino acids. V was cut by 3 bases and J by 7 bases, with 15 bases left in between. Primers for the PCR totalled 60 Vbeta and 13 Jbeta. Libraries were prepared by immunoSEQ multiplex PCR; TCRdb keeps only in-frame clonotypes and omits some of them. The sample comprises around 39,000 clones, around 77% of which are singletons, and roughly 1.5% rests with the top ten. Study-wide points: It was assumed in the presence/absence analyses that sequencing depth was roughly uniform across donors. HLA alleles were associated with 15,000 to 20,000 TCR beta sequences in a later analysis at 0.05 false discovery rate.

This clonotype originated in a young man in good health and CMV-seronegative. The sequenced sample was PBMCs. J is TRBJ1-1 and V is TRBV11-2; D gene unclear. This CDR3 is CASSFYMKGGEAFF. DNA of the CDR3: TGTGCCAGCAGCTTTTATATGAAGGGAGGTGAAGCTTTCTTT.